The clone carrying this TCR beta chain was found many times. The TCRbeta library incorporated unique molecular identifiers. Each CDR3 protein is one row after TCRdb ran MiXCR on the PCR reads. The sample holds about 360,000 distinct CDR3 sequences, approximately 12% seen once. Germline V CDR1 and CDR2: SQVTM, ANQGSEA. The CDR3 extends over 13 amino acids. V shed 6 bases, J shed 2 bases, and the junction held 4 bases outside the gene matches. The sample belongs to a study of T-cell reconstitution after alpha-beta-depleted transplantation in children. This chain uses TRBV29-1 with TRBJ1-5; 7 bases are shared with TRBD1. The source is a human donor who donated a stem cell graft to a child with Fanconi anemia. The sequenced sample was PBMCs, obtained from the stem cell graft. The CDR3 DNA reads as TGCAGCGTCAGGGGGTTGGGCAATCAGCCCCAGCATTTT. Protein product: CSVRGLGNQPQHF.